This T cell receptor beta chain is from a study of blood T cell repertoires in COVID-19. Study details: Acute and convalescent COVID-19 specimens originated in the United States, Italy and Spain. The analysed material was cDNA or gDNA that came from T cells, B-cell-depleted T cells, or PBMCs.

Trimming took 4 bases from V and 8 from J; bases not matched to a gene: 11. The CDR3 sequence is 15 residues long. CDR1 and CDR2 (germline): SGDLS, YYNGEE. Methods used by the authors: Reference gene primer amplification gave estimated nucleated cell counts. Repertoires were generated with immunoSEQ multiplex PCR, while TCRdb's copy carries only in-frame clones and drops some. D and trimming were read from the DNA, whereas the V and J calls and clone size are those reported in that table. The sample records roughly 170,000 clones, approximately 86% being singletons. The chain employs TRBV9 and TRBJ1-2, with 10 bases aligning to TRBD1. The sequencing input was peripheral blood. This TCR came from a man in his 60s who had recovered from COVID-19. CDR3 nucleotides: TGTGCCAGCAGCCGGGACAGGGGCCCCCAAGGGGGCTACACCTTC. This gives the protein CASSRDRGPQGGYTF.